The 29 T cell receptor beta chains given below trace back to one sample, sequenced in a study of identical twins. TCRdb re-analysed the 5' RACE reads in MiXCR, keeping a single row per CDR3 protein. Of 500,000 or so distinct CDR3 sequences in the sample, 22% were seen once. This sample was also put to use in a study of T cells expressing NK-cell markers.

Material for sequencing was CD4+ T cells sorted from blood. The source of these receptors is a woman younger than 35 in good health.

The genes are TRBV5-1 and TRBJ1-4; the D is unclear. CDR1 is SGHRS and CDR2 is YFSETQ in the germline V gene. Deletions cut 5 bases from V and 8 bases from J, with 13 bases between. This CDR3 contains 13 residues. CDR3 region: CASSMGFGEKLFF. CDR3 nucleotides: TGCGCCAGCAGTATGGGCTTCGGAGAAAAACTGTTTTTT.

CDR3 nucleotide sequence: TGCGCCAGCAGCTTGGGGGACTACTCCTACAATGAGCAGTTCTTC. Its protein is CASSLGDYSYNEQFF. This chain links TRBV5-1 with TRBJ2-1, with TRBD2 identical over 7 bases. CDR1 SGHRS and CDR2 YFSETQ come from the germline V gene. CDR3 length: 15 amino acids. J lost 0 bases, V lost 0 bases, and 0 bases had no gene match. The whole variable domain, filled in from reference TRBV5-1 and TRBJ2-1, reads KAGVTQTPRYLIKTRGQQVTLSCSPISGHRSVSWYQQTPGQGLQFLFEYFSETQRNKGNFPGRFSGRQFSNSRSEMNVSTLELGDSALYLCASSLGDYSYNEQFFGPGTRLTVL.

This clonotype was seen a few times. The CDR3 DNA follows: TGTGCCACCAGCAGCAGCAGCGGCTCTTACAATGAGCAGTTCTTC. This codes for CATSSSSGSYNEQFF. The V gene is TRBV15, the J gene TRBJ2-1; possible D gene TRBD2, 5 bases. V lost 3 bases and J 4 bases, leaving 13 bases between the germline ends. The CDR3 consists of 15 residues. Germline values: CDR1 LNHNV, CDR2 YYDKDF (reference sequence). Filled out from reference TRBV15 and TRBJ2-1, the complete variable domain reads DAMVIQNPRYQVTQFGKPVTLSCSQTLNHNVMYWYQQKSSQAPKLLFHYYDKDFNNEADTPDNFQSRRPNTSFCFLDIRSPGLGDTAMYLCATSSSSGSYNEQFFGPGTRLTVL.

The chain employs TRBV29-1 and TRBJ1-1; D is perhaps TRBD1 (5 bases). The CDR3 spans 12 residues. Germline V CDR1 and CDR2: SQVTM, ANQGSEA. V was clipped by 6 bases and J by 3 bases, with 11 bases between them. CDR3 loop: CSVLRGDTEAFF. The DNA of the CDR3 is TGCAGCGTCCTCCGGGGGGACACTGAAGCTTTCTTT.

As DNA, the CDR3 is TGCAGTGCACGGGGCTTGCCCGCCTACAATGAGCAGTTCTTC. Amino acid sequence: CSARGLPAYNEQFF. The chain is built from TRBV20-1 and TRBJ2-1, with D possibly being TRBD1 or TRBD2 (5 bases each). CDR1 and CDR2 from the germline V gene are DFQATT and SNEGSKA (reference sequence). This CDR3 is 14 amino acids long. V shed 6 bases and J shed 2 bases, with 14 bases lying between them.

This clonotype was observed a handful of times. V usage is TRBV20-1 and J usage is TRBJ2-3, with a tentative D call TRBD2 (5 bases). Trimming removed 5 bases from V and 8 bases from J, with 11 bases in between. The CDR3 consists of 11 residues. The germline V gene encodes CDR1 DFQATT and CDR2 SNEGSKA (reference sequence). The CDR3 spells CSAPDSTTQYF. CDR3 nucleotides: TGCAGTGCTCCGGACTCGACTACGCAGTATTTT.

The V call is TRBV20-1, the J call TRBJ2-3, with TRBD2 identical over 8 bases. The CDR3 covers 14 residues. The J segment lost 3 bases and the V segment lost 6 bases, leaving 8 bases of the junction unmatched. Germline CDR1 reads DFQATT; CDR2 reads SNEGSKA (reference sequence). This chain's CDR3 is CSASGLDVTDTQYF. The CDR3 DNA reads TGCAGTGCCTCGGGACTAGATGTGACAGATACGCAGTATTTT.

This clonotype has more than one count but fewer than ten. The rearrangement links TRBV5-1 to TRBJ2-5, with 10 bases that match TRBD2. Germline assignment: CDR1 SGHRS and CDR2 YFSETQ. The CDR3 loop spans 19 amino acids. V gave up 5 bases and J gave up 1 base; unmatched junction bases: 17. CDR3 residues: CASRWSGTSGAPSQETQYF. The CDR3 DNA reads TGCGCCAGCAGATGGTCGGGAACTAGCGGGGCCCCTTCCCAAGAGACCCAGTACTTC.

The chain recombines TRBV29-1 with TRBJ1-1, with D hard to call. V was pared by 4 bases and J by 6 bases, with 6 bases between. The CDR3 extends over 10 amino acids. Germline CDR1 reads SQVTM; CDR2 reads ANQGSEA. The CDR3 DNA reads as TGCAGCGTTGTAGGGCCTGAAGCTTTCTTT. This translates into CSVVGPEAFF.

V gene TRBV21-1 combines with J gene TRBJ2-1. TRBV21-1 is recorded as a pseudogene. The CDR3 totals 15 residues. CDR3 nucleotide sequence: TGTGCCAGCAGACGGTTTAGGGTCTCCTACAATGAGCAGTTCTTC. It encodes CASRRFRVSYNEQFF.

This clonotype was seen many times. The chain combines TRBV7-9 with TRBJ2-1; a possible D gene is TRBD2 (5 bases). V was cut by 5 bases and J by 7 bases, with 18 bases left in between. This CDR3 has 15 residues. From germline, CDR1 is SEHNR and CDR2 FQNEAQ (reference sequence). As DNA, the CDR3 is TGTGCCAGCAGCCTTGGGCCTAAGTCGGGAAATGAGCAGTTCTTC. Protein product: CASSLGPKSGNEQFF.

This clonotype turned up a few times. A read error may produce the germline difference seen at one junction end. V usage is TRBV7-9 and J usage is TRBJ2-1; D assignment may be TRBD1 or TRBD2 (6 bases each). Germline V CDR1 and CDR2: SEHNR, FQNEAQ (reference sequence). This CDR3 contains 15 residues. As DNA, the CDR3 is TGTGCCAGCACCTTAGGGGGAGGCCCCTACAATGAGCAGTTCTTC. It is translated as CASTLGGGPYNEQFF.

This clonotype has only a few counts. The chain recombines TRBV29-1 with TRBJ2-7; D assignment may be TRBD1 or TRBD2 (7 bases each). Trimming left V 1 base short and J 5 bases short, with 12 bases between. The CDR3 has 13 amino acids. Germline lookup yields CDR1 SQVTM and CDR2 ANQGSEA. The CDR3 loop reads CSVEGQGGHEQYF. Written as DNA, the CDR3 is TGCAGCGTTGAAGGACAGGGAGGGCACGAGCAGTACTTC.

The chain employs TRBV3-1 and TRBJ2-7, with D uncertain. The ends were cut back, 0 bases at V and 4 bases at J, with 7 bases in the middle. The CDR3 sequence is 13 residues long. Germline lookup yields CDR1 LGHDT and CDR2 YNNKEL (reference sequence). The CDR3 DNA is TGTGCCAGCAGCCAAGAGGTTCCATACGAGCAGTACTTC. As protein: CASSQEVPYEQYF.

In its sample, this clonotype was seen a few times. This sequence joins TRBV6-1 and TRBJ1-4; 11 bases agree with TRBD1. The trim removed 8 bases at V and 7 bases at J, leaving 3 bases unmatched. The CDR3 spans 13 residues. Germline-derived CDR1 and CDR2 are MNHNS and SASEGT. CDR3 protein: CASRTGGSEKLFF. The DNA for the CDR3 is TGTGCCAGCCGGACAGGGGGCAGTGAAAAACTGTTTTTT.

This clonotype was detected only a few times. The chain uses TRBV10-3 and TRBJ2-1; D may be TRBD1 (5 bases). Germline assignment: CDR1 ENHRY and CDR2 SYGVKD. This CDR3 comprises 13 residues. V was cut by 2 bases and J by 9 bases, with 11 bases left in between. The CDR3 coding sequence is TGTGCCATCAGTGAGAAGGGGTATGGTGAGCAGTTCTTC. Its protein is CAISEKGYGEQFF.

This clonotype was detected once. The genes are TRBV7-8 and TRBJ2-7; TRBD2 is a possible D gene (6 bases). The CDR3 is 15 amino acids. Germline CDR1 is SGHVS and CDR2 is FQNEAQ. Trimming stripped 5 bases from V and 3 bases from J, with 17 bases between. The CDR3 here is CASSPQVGGVYEQYF. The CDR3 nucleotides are TGTGCCAGCAGCCCACAGGTGGGGGGAGTCTACGAGCAGTACTTC. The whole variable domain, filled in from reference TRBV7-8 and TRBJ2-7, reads GAGVSQSPRYKVAKRGQDVALRCDPISGHVSLFWYQQALGQGPEFLTYFQNEAQLDKSGLPSDRFFAERPEGSVSTLKIQRTQQEDSAVYLCASSPQVGGVYEQYFGPGTRLTVT.

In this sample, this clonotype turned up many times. CDR3 sequence: CASSFPSVTRSYNEQFF. Written as DNA, the CDR3 is TGTGCCAGCAGCTTCCCGTCCGTGACTCGCTCCTACAATGAGCAGTTCTTC. The genes are TRBV5-6 and TRBJ2-1, with unresolved D. CDR3 size: 17 residues. Germline-derived CDR1 and CDR2 are SGHDT and YYEEEE. The V and J ends lost 2 bases and 0 bases respectively, with 15 bases between them.

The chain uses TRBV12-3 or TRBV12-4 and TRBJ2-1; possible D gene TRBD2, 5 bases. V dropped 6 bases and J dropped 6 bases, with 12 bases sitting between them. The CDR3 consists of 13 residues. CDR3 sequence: CASRPDYVNEQFF. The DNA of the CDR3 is TGTGCCAGCAGGCCAGACTACGTCAATGAGCAGTTCTTC.

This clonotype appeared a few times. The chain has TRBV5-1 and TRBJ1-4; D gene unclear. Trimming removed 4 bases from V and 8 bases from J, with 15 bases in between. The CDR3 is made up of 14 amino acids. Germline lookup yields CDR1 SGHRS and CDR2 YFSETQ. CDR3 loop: CASSMDGLMEKLFF. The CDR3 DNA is TGCGCCAGCAGCATGGACGGGTTAATGGAAAAACTGTTTTTT.

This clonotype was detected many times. CDR3 sequence (DNA): TGTGCCAGCAGTCCCTCCCGAAATGAGCAGTTCTTC. Translated: CASSPSRNEQFF. The chain is built from TRBV28 and TRBJ2-1, with D unresolved. Germline CDR1 is MDHEN and CDR2 is SYDVKM. Trimming took 5 bases from V and 7 from J, leaving 9 bases between them. This CDR3 region has 12 residues. The full variable domain, in which reference TRBV28 and TRBJ2-1 provide the parts outside the CDR3, is DVKVTQSSRYLVKRTGEKVFLECVQDMDHENMFWYRQDPGLGLRLIYFSYDVKMKEKGDIPEGYSVSREKKERFSLILESASTNQTSMYLCASSPSRNEQFFGPGTRLTVL.

CDR3 nucleotide sequence: TGCAGTGCTAGCCGGGCAGGGGTCGGAATCTACACCGGGGAGCTGTTTTTT. Its protein product is CSASRAGVGIYTGELFF. The chain links TRBV20-1 to TRBJ2-2; D perhaps matches TRBD1 (6 bases). V lost 3 bases and J 3 bases, leaving 20 bases between the germline ends. CDR3 length: 17 residues. Germline CDR1 DFQATT, CDR2 SNEGSKA (reference sequence).

CDR3: CASSLRPPARPLYEQYF. The CDR3 region has the DNA TGTGCCAGCAGCTTGAGGCCTCCGGCTAGGCCACTATACGAGCAGTACTTC. The J gene is TRBJ2-7, the V gene TRBV7-2; D call uncertain. The CDR3 runs 17 residues. Trimming shortened V by 3 bases and J by 4 bases, and 22 bases separated the two germline ends. Per the germline V gene, CDR1 is SGHTA and CDR2 is FQGNSA.

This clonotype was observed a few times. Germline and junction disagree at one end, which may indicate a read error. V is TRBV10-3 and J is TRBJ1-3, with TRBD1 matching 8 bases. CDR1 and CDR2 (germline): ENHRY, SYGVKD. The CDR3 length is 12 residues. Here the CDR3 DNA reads TGTGCCATCAGCGCAGACGGACAGGGCTTGAATTTT. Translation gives CAISADGQGLNF.

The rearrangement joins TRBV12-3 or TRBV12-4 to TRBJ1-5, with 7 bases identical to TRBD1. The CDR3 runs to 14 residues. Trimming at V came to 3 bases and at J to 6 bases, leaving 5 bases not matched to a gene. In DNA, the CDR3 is TGTGCCAGCAGTTTCCGACAGGGAGGTCAGCCCCAGCATTTT. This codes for CASSFRQGGQPQHF.

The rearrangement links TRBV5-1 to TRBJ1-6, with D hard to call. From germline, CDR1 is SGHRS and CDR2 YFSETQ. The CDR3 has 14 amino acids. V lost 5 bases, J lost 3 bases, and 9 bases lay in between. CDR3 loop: CASRWTVYNSPLHF. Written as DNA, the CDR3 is TGCGCCAGCAGATGGACGGTCTATAATTCACCCCTCCACTTT.

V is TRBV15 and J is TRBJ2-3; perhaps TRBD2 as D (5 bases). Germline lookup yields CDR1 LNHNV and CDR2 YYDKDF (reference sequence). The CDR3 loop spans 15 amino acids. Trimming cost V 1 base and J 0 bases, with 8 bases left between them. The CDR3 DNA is TGTGCCACCAGCAGAGGAGGGCCCAGCACAGATACGCAGTATTTT. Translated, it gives CATSRGGPSTDTQYF.

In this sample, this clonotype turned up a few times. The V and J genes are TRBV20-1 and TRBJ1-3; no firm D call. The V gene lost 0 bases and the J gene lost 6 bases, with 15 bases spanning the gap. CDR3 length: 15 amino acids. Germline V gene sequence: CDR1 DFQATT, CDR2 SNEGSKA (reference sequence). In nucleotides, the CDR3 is TGCAGTGCTAGAGATCGAAGGCAGGTAGAAAACACCATATATTTT. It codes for CSARDRRQVENTIYF.

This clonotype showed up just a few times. DNA of the CDR3: TGTGCCAGCAGCTTAGAGGGCAGGGTTCAAGAGACCCAGTACTTC. It specifies CASSLEGRVQETQYF. The chain has TRBV7-9 and TRBJ2-5; TRBD1 is a possible D gene (5 bases). CDR1 and CDR2 from the germline V gene are SEHNR and FQNEAQ (reference sequence). The CDR3 contains 15 residues. V was cut by 1 base and J by 2 bases, with 11 bases left in between. The full variable domain, in which reference TRBV7-9 and TRBJ2-5 provide the parts outside the CDR3, is DTGVSQNPRHKITKRGQNVTFRCDPISEHNRLYWYRQTLGQGPEFLTYFQNEAQLEKSRLLSDRFSAERPKGSFSTLEIQRTEQGDSAMYLCASSLEGRVQETQYFGPGTRLLVL.